This T cell receptor beta chain comes out of a study of cytomegalovirus exposure and HLA in healthy donors. In the PCR, 60 Vbeta and 13 Jbeta primers were used. Clones were read by immunoSEQ multiplex PCR, and TCRdb kept only the in-frame ones, dropping some. The sample contains about 120,000 clones, roughly 72% of which appear only once. A word on this clone: The antigen remains unidentified.

Study-wide findings and caveats: Some V segments, including TRBV6-2 and TRBV6-3, were excluded as indistinguishable. Listed as cytomegalovirus-associated were 150 to 200 TCR beta chains.

The length of the CDR3 is 14 residues. V dropped 7 bases and J dropped 0 bases, with 10 bases sitting between them. The clonotype originates from a woman between 45 and 65 years old in good health and CMV-seropositive. The sequencing sample was made of PBMCs. V and J are TRBV23-1 and TRBJ1-5; D call uncertain. TRBV23-1 is recorded as an ORF, its role being uncertain. DNA for the CDR3: TGCGCCAGCACCTCGGAGGGTAGCAATCAGCCCCAGCATTTT. Protein: CASTSEGSNQPQHF.